This is a list of T cell receptor beta chains from one sample in a study of T cells after yellow fever vaccination. TCRdb analysed the 5' RACE reads with MiXCR anew, one entry per CDR3 protein. Among about 360,000 distinct CDR3 sequences listed, roughly 6.1% were seen once. The specimen was PBMCs, collected 5 days after the yellow fever booster vaccination. Every receptor here comes from a man aged 25 to 40 who received the YFV17D yellow fever vaccine. The CDR3 runs from the conserved cysteine through the conserved F or W. D genes are given only for firm matches. Rows may omit the clone size; those that give it use once, few, many or a size class.

v_call	clone_size	j_call	d_call	cdr3_aa	cdr3_nt
TRBV20-1	.	TRBJ2-1	.	CSAMREYNEQFF	TGCAGTGCTATGAGGGAGTACAATGAGCAGTTCTTC
TRBV5-1	few	TRBJ2-1	TRBD2	CASSSRRLAGQNEQFF	TGCGCCAGCAGCTCACGGAGACTAGCGGGCCAAAATGAGCAGTTCTTC
TRBV24-1	.	TRBJ2-1	TRBD2	CATSDNGPTSGAGRNEQFF	TGTGCCACCAGTGATAATGGACCCACTAGCGGGGCCGGGCGGAATGAGCAGTTCTTC
TRBV3-1	few	TRBJ2-3	TRBD2	CASSQTSGSYTQYF	TGTGCCAGCAGCCAGACTAGCGGGAGCTATACGCAGTATTTT
TRBV19	.	TRBJ2-7	.	CASSEDGLDSYEQYF	TGTGCCAGTAGTGAAGATGGGTTAGACTCCTACGAGCAGTACTTC
TRBV7-7	many	TRBJ2-5	TRBD2	CASSFSREIGETQYF	TGTGCTAGCAGTTTTTCGCGGGAGATAGGAGAGACCCAGTACTTC
TRBV25-1	few	TRBJ2-3	TRBD2	CASSVLRLADYTDTQYF	TGTGCCAGCAGTGTACTAAGACTAGCGGATTACACAGATACGCAGTATTTT
TRBV29-1	many	TRBJ2-7	.	CSGGDSPSYEQYF	TGCAGCGGGGGGGACAGCCCCTCCTACGAGCAGTACTTC
TRBV6-2/TRBV6-3	.	TRBJ2-1	TRBD2	CASSYRTAAGGLNEQFF	TGTGCCAGCAGTTACAGGACGGCAGCGGGAGGGTTGAATGAGCAGTTCTTC
TRBV19	.	TRBJ2-2	.	CASSILDNTGELFF	TGTGCCAGTAGTATTTTAGATAACACCGGGGAGCTGTTTTTT
TRBV27	many	TRBJ2-4	.	CASKRGNIQYF	TGTGCCAGCAAAAGAGGGAACATTCAGTACTTC
TRBV7-9	.	TRBJ2-3	TRBD2	CASSLDGSSGSVYTQYF	TGTGCCAGCAGCTTAGACGGCTCTAGCGGGAGTGTGTATACGCAGTATTTT
TRBV5-1	.	TRBJ2-2	.	CASASVGELFF	TGCGCCAGCGCTAGTGTCGGGGAGCTGTTTTTT
TRBV5-1	few	TRBJ2-2	.	CATIIASGELFF	TGCGCCACCATAATAGCCTCCGGGGAGCTGTTTTTT
TRBV12-3/TRBV12-4	many	TRBJ2-7	TRBD2	CASSSGTGLAGDSYEQYF	TGTGCCAGCAGTTCTGGTACAGGACTAGCGGGAGACTCCTACGAGCAGTACTTC
TRBV7-2	many	TRBJ2-5	.	CASSFPRGRETQYF	TGTGCCAGCAGCTTCCCGAGGGGTAGGGAGACCCAGTACTTC
TRBV7-4	many	TRBJ2-4	TRBD2	CASSRLAEKNIQYF	TGTGCCAGCAGCCGACTAGCAGAAAAAAACATTCAGTACTTC
TRBV6-2/TRBV6-3	.	TRBJ2-1	TRBD2	CASSYSIPGLAGLEQFF	TGTGCCAGCAGTTACTCGATCCCGGGACTAGCGGGACTTGAGCAGTTCTTC
TRBV12-3/TRBV12-4	many	TRBJ2-7	.	CASSRARGPHEQYF	TGTGCCAGCAGTCGTGCGCGGGGTCCACACGAGCAGTACTTC
TRBV6-5	.	TRBJ2-2	.	CASSSPRGGRTGELFF	TGTGCCAGCAGTTCCCCAAGGGGGGGAAGGACCGGGGAGCTGTTTTTT
TRBV6-1	many	TRBJ2-7	.	CASSPLSSYEQYF	TGTGCCAGCAGCCCTTTAAGCTCCTACGAGCAGTACTTC
TRBV12-3/TRBV12-4	.	TRBJ2-2	.	CASSSRAAGELFF	TGTGCCAGCAGTTCCAGGGCAGCCGGGGAGCTGTTTTTT
TRBV20-1	few	TRBJ2-1	TRBD2	CSARGTGLANYNEQFF	TGCAGTGCTAGAGGAACGGGACTAGCGAACTACAATGAGCAGTTCTTC
TRBV28	.	TRBJ2-1	TRBD2	CASSLQGLAGGGGRDEQFF	TGTGCCAGCAGTTTGCAAGGGCTAGCGGGAGGGGGGGGTCGCGATGAGCAGTTCTTC
TRBV15	many	TRBJ2-1	.	CATSRVSRLGSGSYNEQFF	TGTGCCACCAGCAGAGTGTCCCGCCTCGGTTCGGGCTCCTACAATGAGCAGTTCTTC
TRBV5-1	.	TRBJ2-1	TRBD2	CASSSRTSSFF	TGCGCCAGCAGCTCCCGGACTAGTTCGTTCTTC
TRBV5-1	many	TRBJ1-6	TRBD1	CASRKPGQGITSPLHF	TGCGCCAGCAGAAAACCGGGACAGGGTATTACTTCACCCCTCCACTTT
TRBV5-1	.	TRBJ1-6	TRBD1	CASRAGTGGYSPLHF	TGCGCCAGCAGGGCTGGGACAGGGGGTTATTCACCCCTCCACTTT
TRBV29-1	few	TRBJ2-1	.	CSVEELYNEQFF	TGCAGCGTTGAAGAGTTATACAATGAGCAGTTCTTC
TRBV4-1	few	TRBJ1-3	TRBD1	CASSQGPDRVIGNTIYF	TGCGCCAGCAGCCAAGGACCGGACAGGGTAATTGGAAACACCATATATTTT
TRBV19	many	TRBJ2-7	.	CASSIADQAYYEQYF	TGTGCCAGTAGTATCGCGGACCAGGCCTACTACGAGCAGTACTTC
TRBV11-1	many	TRBJ2-4	TRBD2	CASSNSGSRAKNIQYF	TGTGCCAGCAGCAACAGCGGGAGTAGAGCCAAAAACATTCAGTACTTC
TRBV7-9	.	TRBJ2-3	.	CASSSTDADTQYF	TGTGCCAGCAGCTCCACAGACGCAGATACGCAGTATTTT
TRBV20-1	.	TRBJ2-1	.	CSAGRPSYNEQFF	TGCAGTGCTGGGCGTCCCTCCTACAATGAGCAGTTCTTC
TRBV20-1	.	TRBJ2-2	TRBD2	CSAREASGRFFPGELFF	TGCAGTGCTAGAGAGGCTAGCGGGAGGTTTTTCCCCGGGGAGCTGTTTTTT
TRBV5-1	many	TRBJ1-5	.	CASSLEGYSNQPQHF	TGCGCCAGCAGCTTGGAAGGATATAGCAATCAGCCCCAGCATTTT
TRBV20-1	many	TRBJ1-6	.	CSARDPYNSPLHF	TGCAGTGCTAGAGACCCGTATAATTCACCCCTCCACTTT
TRBV19	.	TRBJ1-1	.	CASSIQLNRRLNTEAFF	TGTGCCAGTAGTATCCAATTGAACAGGAGATTGAACACTGAAGCTTTCTTT
TRBV6-2/TRBV6-3	.	TRBJ2-1	TRBD2	CASVSGSHYEQFF	TGTGCCAGCGTTAGCGGGAGCCACTATGAGCAGTTCTTC
TRBV7-6	many	TRBJ2-1	.	CASSLVVDNEQFF	TGTGCCAGCTCCCTGGTAGTGGACAATGAGCAGTTCTTC
TRBV5-6	few	TRBJ2-7	TRBD1	CASSGKDRTHEQYF	TGTGCCAGCAGCGGGAAGGACAGGACCCACGAGCAGTACTTC
TRBV10-3	.	TRBJ2-3	.	CAISDRRDTDTQYF	TGTGCCATCAGTGACAGGAGAGACACAGATACGCAGTATTTT
TRBV5-1	many	TRBJ2-1	.	CASSLARANEQFF	TGCGCCAGCAGCTTGGCCAGGGCGAATGAGCAGTTCTTC
TRBV12-3/TRBV12-4	many	TRBJ1-4	.	CASNRGSPNEKLFF	TGTGCCAGCAATCGAGGCTCACCAAATGAAAAACTGTTTTTT
TRBV12-3/TRBV12-4	.	TRBJ2-3	TRBD2	CASSFLASGRAGTDTQYF	TGTGCCAGCAGTTTTTTGGCTAGCGGGAGGGCGGGGACAGATACGCAGTATTTT
TRBV15	few	TRBJ2-5	.	CATSRPRETQYF	TGTGCCACCAGCAGACCTCGGGAGACCCAGTACTTC
TRBV24-1	.	TRBJ2-5	TRBD2	CATSDPLAGETQYF	TGTGCCACCAGTGACCCTCTAGCGGGAGAGACCCAGTACTTC
TRBV21-1	few	TRBJ2-5	.	CASSKAWGVETQYF	TGTGCCAGCAGCAAAGCGTGGGGGGTGGAGACCCAGTACTTC
TRBV9	many	TRBJ2-7	.	CASSVEDNGSYEQYF	TGTGCCAGCAGCGTAGAGGACAACGGCTCCTACGAGCAGTACTTC
TRBV5-1	many	TRBJ2-7	TRBD2	CASSFRTSGASEQYF	TGCGCCAGCAGCTTCCGGACTAGCGGAGCATCCGAGCAGTACTTC
TRBV12-5	.	TRBJ1-2	.	CASGTIRGRDGYTF	TGTGCTAGTGGTACTATCCGGGGCCGAGACGGCTACACCTTC
TRBV20-1	.	TRBJ2-3	TRBD2	CSARDLLAGITDTQYF	TGCAGTGCTAGAGACCTACTAGCGGGAATCACAGATACGCAGTATTTT
TRBV29-1	few	TRBJ2-1	.	CSVSEQFF	TGCAGCGTCAGTGAGCAGTTCTTC